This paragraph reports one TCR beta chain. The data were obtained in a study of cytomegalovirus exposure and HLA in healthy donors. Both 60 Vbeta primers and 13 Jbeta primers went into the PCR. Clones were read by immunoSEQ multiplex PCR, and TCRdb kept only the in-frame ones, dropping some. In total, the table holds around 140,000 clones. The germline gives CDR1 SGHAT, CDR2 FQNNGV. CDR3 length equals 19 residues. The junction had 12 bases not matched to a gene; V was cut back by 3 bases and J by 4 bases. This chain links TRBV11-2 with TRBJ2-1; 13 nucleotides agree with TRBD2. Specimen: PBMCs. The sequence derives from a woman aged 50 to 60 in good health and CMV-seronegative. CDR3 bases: TGTGCCAGCAGCTTGAGTCTTACTAGCGGGAGGGCCAATTACAATGAGCAGTTCTTC. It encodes CASSLSLTSGRANYNEQFF.